The 27 T cell receptor beta chains below come from one sample, sequenced in a study of blood T cell repertoires in COVID-19. Method: immunoSEQ multiplex PCR; TCRdb's copy keeps in-frame clones and lacks some. Seen here are 200,000 to 250,000 clones, roughly 84% observed once, and the top ten hold around 3.3%. The sequenced material came from peripheral blood. These receptor sequences come from a woman older than 75 with acute or convalescent COVID-19.

The chain recombines TRBV9 with TRBJ2-1, with 8 bases fitting TRBD2. V lost 0 bases, J lost 9 bases, and 11 bases stayed unmatched. Germline V gene data show CDR1 as SGDLS and CDR2 as YYNGEE. There are 16 residues in the CDR3. The CDR3 spells CASSVVASGGVREQFF. CDR3 nucleotides: TGTGCCAGCAGCGTAGTAGCGAGCGGGGGTGTCCGTGAGCAGTTCTTC.

This clone was seen just once. The rearrangement joins TRBV28 to TRBJ2-5; D unclear. Per the germline V gene, CDR1 is MDHEN and CDR2 is SYDVKM. V was cut by 6 bases and J by 0 bases, with 14 bases left in between. The CDR3 has 15 residues. In nucleotides, the CDR3 is TGTGCCAGCAGACCCGAAGACTTGTACCAAGAGACCCAGTACTTC. This translates into CASRPEDLYQETQYF.

At least ten counts were recorded for this clone. The chain has TRBV7-2 and TRBJ2-7; the D gene is possibly TRBD1 (5 bases). The CDR3 runs to 14 residues. Trimming cost V 5 bases and J 1 base, with 12 bases left between them. The V gene's germline CDR1 is SGHTA and CDR2 FQGNSA. The DNA of the CDR3 is TGTGCCAGCAGCCCTAACAGGAAATCCTACGAGCAGTACTTC. This sequence encodes CASSPNRKSYEQYF. Based on the CDR3 plus reference TRBV7-2 and TRBJ2-7, the full variable domain is GAGVSQSPSNKVTEKGKDVELRCDPISGHTALYWYRQSLGQGLEFLIYFQGNSAPDKSGLPSDRFSAERTGGSVSTLTIQRTQQEDSAVYLCASSPNRKSYEQYFGPGTRLTVT.

This clone was recorded once. J is TRBJ2-7 and V is TRBV5-6; the match to TRBD2 covers 8 bases. V dropped 2 bases and J dropped 0; count of bases not matched to a gene: 4. Germline values: CDR1 SGHDT, CDR2 YYEEEE. The CDR3 has 15 residues. The CDR3 region has the DNA TGTGCCAGCAGCTTCCGCGGGACTAGCTCCTACGAGCAGTACTTC. Encoded protein: CASSFRGTSSYEQYF.

The J gene is TRBJ1-1, the V gene TRBV7-2; weak D call: TRBD1 (6 bases). Trimming took 5 bases from V and 7 from J, leaving 14 bases between them. The CDR3 consists of 13 residues. In germline, CDR1 is SGHTA, CDR2 FQGNSA. This CDR3 is CASSLERQDEAFF. In nucleotides, the CDR3 is TGTGCCAGCAGCCTAGAACGACAGGATGAAGCTTTCTTT.

This clone was seen only once. The chain employs TRBV3-1 (or the pseudogene TRBV3-2) and TRBJ2-1, with 8 bases aligning to TRBD1. Trimming took 3 bases from V and 7 from J; bases not matched to a gene: 2. The CDR3 runs to 13 residues. From germline, CDR1 is LGHDT and CDR2 YNNKEL (reference sequence). The CDR3 DNA follows: TGTGCCAGCAGCCACACAGGGGGAAATGAGCAGTTCTTC. Translation gives CASSHTGGNEQFF.

Remarks on this clone: At one boundary the junction diverges from the germline segment, which might be a read error. This CDR3 is also generated by other DNA sequences in the sample. The rearrangement uses TRBV9 and TRBJ1-6; no clear D. Per germline, CDR1 SGDLS and CDR2 YYNGEE. This CDR3 has 14 residues. The CDR3 reads CASSVDSHNSPLHF. CDR3 nucleotide sequence: TGTGCCAGCAGCGTAGACTCCCATAATTCACCCCTCCACTTT.

The V and J genes are TRBV7-3 and TRBJ2-1; TRBD1 might be the D (5 bases). Per germline, CDR1 SGHTA and CDR2 FQGTGA. V dropped 2 bases and J dropped 13 bases, with 15 bases sitting between them. This CDR3 has 13 residues. The CDR3: CASSLYLTEVQFF. The CDR3 DNA follows: TGTGCCAGCAGCTTATATTTGACAGAAGTACAGTTCTTC.

This chain connects TRBV11-3 to TRBJ2-5; 12 nucleotides agree with TRBD2. The length of the CDR3 is 15 residues. Trimming removed 5 bases from V and 3 bases from J; junction bases left unmatched: 4. Per the germline V gene, CDR1 is SGHNT and CDR2 is YENEEA. The CDR3 here is CASSERLAGEETQYF. The CDR3 region has the DNA TGTGCCAGCAGCGAGCGACTAGCGGGGGAAGAGACCCAGTACTTC.

The genes are TRBV7-9 and TRBJ2-5; possible D gene TRBD1, 5 bases. Trimming left V 5 bases short and J 0 bases short, with 16 bases between. This CDR3 contains 16 residues. Germline V lookup: CDR1 SEHNR, CDR2 FQNEAQ (reference sequence). The DNA of the CDR3 is TGTGCCAGCAGCCTAATCCGGACGGACAACCAAGAGACCCAGTACTTC. Residues: CASSLIRTDNQETQYF.

The CDR3 here is CASSVLSGSDNEQFF. CDR3 in DNA: TGTGCCAGCAGCGTATTAAGCGGGTCGGACAATGAGCAGTTCTTC. The rearrangement links TRBV9 to TRBJ2-1; D may be TRBD2 (6 bases). Trimming removed 1 base from V and 5 bases from J, with 13 bases in between. CDR1 and CDR2 from the germline V gene are SGDLS and YYNGEE. CDR3 length: 15 amino acids. Drawing the rest from reference TRBV9 and TRBJ2-1, the complete variable domain is DSGVTQTPKHLITATGQRVTLRCSPRSGDLSVYWYQQSLDQGLQFLIQYYNGEERAKGNILERFSAQQFPDLHSELNLSSLELGDSALYFCASSVLSGSDNEQFFGPGTRLTVL.

The rearrangement uses TRBV4-3 and TRBJ1-1, with TRBD1 identical over 7 bases. The germline V gene has CDR1 LGHNA and CDR2 YSLEER. The V gene end was trimmed by 5 bases and the J gene end by 2 bases; junction bases not matched to a gene: 8. The CDR3 consists of 15 residues. As DNA, the CDR3 is TGCGCCAGCAGCTCCCAGACAGGGATTAACACTGAAGCTTTCTTT. Amino acids: CASSSQTGINTEAFF.

The chain combines TRBV7-2 with TRBJ2-3, with D unresolved. Germline V lookup: CDR1 SGHTA, CDR2 FQGNSA. The germline V and J ends were trimmed by 1 base and 3 bases, with 11 bases remaining between them. CDR3 length: 15 amino acids. CDR3 in DNA: TGTGCCAGCAGCTTAGTTCCCGGTCCTACAGATACGCAGTATTTT. The encoded protein is CASSLVPGPTDTQYF.

This chain joins TRBV30 and TRBJ1-6, with D perhaps TRBD1 (6 bases). The V end was cut by 4 bases, the J end by 7 bases, with 11 bases between. The CDR3 is made up of 13 amino acids. The germline V gene has CDR1 GTSNPN and CDR2 SVGIG (reference sequence). The CDR3 region has the DNA TGTGCCTGGAACAGGGTAGGCAATTCACCCCTCCACTTT. Amino acid sequence: CAWNRVGNSPLHF. The full variable domain, in which reference TRBV30 and TRBJ1-6 provide the parts outside the CDR3, is SQTIHQWPATLVQPVGSPLSLECTVEGTSNPNLYWYRQAAGRGLQLLFYSVGIGQISSEVPQNLSASRPQDRQFILSSKKLLLSDSGFYLCAWNRVGNSPLHFGNGTRLTVT.

The chain links TRBV7-2 to TRBJ2-5; 12 bases map to TRBD2. Germline CDR1 is SGHTA and CDR2 is FQGNSA. This CDR3 spans 17 amino acids. J gave up 2 bases and V 5 bases, and 9 bases lay outside the gene matches. CDR3 bases: TGTGCCAGCAGCCCCGGCTGGACTAGCGGGGTTCAAGAGACCCAGTACTTC. It translates to CASSPGWTSGVQETQYF.

The chain links TRBV6-2 or TRBV6-3 to TRBJ2-7; unclear D gene. CDR3 length: 15 amino acids. V shed 4 bases and J shed 0 bases, with 13 bases lying between them. Per germline, CDR1 MNHEY and CDR2 SVGEGT. The CDR3 protein is CASSFNLQRSYEQYF. CDR3 DNA: TGTGCCAGCAGTTTCAATCTCCAGCGCTCCTACGAGCAGTACTTC.

This clone was found a few times. The chain joins TRBV30 to TRBJ1-2, with 11 bases lining up with TRBD1. The germline CDR1 and CDR2 sequences are GTSNPN and SVGIG (reference sequence). Losses at the gene ends were 0 bases for V and 9 bases for J; bases not matched to a gene: 9. The CDR3 loop spans 15 amino acids. The CDR3 sequence is CAWSVPTGTGGRYTF. CDR3 nucleotide sequence: TGTGCCTGGAGTGTCCCAACCGGGACAGGGGGTCGCTACACCTTC.

This sequence joins TRBV18 and TRBJ1-2, with D perhaps TRBD1 (6 bases). The CDR3 spans 16 residues. Looked up from germline, CDR1 is KGHSH and CDR2 is LQKENI. Trimming left V 2 bases short and J 5 bases short, with 18 bases between. DNA of the CDR3: TGTGCCAGCTCACCAGATGCCCAGGGGAGAGGGTATGGCTACACCTTC. Translated, it gives CASSPDAQGRGYGYTF.

The chain recombines TRBV2 with TRBJ1-4; 10 nucleotides line up with TRBD1. Germline trimming cut 6 bases from V and 11 bases from J; bases unmatched to any gene: 6. Germline CDR1 and CDR2: SNHLY and FYNNEI. CDR3 length equals 13 residues. The chain's CDR3 is CASRAGTGEKLFF. The CDR3 region has the DNA TGTGCCAGCAGGGCCGGGACAGGGGAGAAACTGTTTTTT.

The V call is TRBV29-1, the J call TRBJ1-1; tentatively, D is TRBD1 (6 bases). The CDR3 sequence is 13 residues long. Per germline, CDR1 SQVTM and CDR2 ANQGSEA. CDR3: CIVLTGWNTEAFF. In DNA, the CDR3 is TGCATCGTCTTAACAGGGTGGAACACTGAAGCTTTCTTT. Full variable domain (outside the CDR3, taken from reference TRBV29-1 and TRBJ1-1): SAVISQKPSRDICQRGTSLTIQCQVDSQVTMMFWYRQQPGQSLTLIATANQGSEATYESGFVIDKFPISRPNLTFSTLTVSNMSPEDSSIYLCIVLTGWNTEAFFGQGTRLTVV.

This sequence joins TRBV18 and TRBJ2-6, with D tentatively TRBD2 (6 bases). CDR3 length: 19 residues. V lost 4 bases to trimming and J lost 0 bases, with 19 bases between them. Germline V gives CDR1 KGHSH, CDR2 LQKENI. This chain's CDR3 is CASSRSGVAPLSGANVLTF. The CDR3 DNA follows: TGTGCCAGCTCACGATCGGGGGTAGCCCCACTCTCTGGGGCCAACGTCCTGACTTTC.

The chain links TRBV7-2 to TRBJ2-5, with D perhaps matching TRBD1 (5 bases). The CDR3 extends over 15 amino acids. Trimming took 3 bases from V and 4 from J, leaving 15 bases between them. CDR1 and CDR2 from the germline V gene are SGHTA and FQGNSA. Written as DNA, the CDR3 is TGTGCCAGCAGCTTTCAGGGATTTCCCACAGAGACCCAGTACTTC. Amino acids: CASSFQGFPTETQYF.

V and J are TRBV6-1 and TRBJ2-3; the D is unclear. This CDR3 has 13 amino acids. The V gene's germline CDR1 is MNHNS and CDR2 SASEGT. Between the trimmed V and J ends, which lost 2 bases and 6 bases, there was a span of 9 bases. CDR3 DNA: TGTGCCAGCAGTGAATCTAGAAGGGATACGCAGTATTTT. Translation gives CASSESRRDTQYF.

The rearrangement joins TRBV6-5 to TRBJ2-5; 10 bases map to TRBD1. After removal of 8 bases from V and 5 bases from J, the junction contained 8 bases not matched to a gene. This CDR3 comprises 14 residues. CDR1 and CDR2 (germline): MNHEY, SVGAGI. This CDR3 reads CASAGQGSWETQYF. The CDR3 nucleotides are TGTGCCAGCGCGGGACAGGGGTCTTGGGAGACCCAGTACTTC.

The chain carries TRBV7-2 and TRBJ2-1; tentatively, D is TRBD1 (5 bases). This CDR3 spans 16 amino acids. Germline values: CDR1 SGHTA, CDR2 FQGNSA. V lost 4 bases and J lost 13, with 26 bases in between. The CDR3 sequence: CASSWTFISPVAEQFF. CDR3 bases: TGTGCCAGCAGCTGGACATTCATATCGCCAGTAGCTGAACAGTTCTTC.

The chain couples TRBV9 to TRBJ1-6, with D tentatively TRBD1 (5 bases). Looked up from germline, CDR1 is SGDLS and CDR2 is YYNGEE. CDR3 size: 16 residues. Trimming took 2 bases from V and 6 from J, leaving 15 bases between them. The CDR3 coding sequence is TGTGCCAGCAGCGTCGTGGGAGGGGCGGGTAATTCACCCCTCCACTTT. Translation gives CASSVVGGAGNSPLHF.

This sequence joins TRBV27 and TRBJ1-1; possible D gene TRBD1, 5 bases. There are 13 residues in the CDR3. The V end lost 7 bases, the J end lost 7 bases, and 16 bases lay between the germline ends. Germline V lookup: CDR1 MNHEY, CDR2 SMNVEV (reference sequence). The CDR3 DNA reads as TGTGCCAGCAACGGGAGGGGAGGTGGTGAAGCTTTCTTT. This codes for CASNGRGGGEAFF.